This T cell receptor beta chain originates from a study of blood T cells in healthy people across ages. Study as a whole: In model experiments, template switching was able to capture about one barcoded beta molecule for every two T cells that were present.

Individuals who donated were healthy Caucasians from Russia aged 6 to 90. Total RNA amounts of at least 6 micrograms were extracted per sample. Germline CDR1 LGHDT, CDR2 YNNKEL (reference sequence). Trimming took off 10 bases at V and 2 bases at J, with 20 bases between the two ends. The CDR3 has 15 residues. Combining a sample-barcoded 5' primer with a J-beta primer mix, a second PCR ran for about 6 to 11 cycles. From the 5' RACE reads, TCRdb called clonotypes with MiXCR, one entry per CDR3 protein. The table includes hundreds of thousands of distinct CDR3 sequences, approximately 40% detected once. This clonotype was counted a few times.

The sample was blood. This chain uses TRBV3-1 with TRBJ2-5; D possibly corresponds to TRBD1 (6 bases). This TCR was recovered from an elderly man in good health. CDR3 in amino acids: CATDRPGGGQETQYF. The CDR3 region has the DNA TGTGCCACCGACCGACCTGGGGGCGGACAAGAGACCCAGTACTTC.